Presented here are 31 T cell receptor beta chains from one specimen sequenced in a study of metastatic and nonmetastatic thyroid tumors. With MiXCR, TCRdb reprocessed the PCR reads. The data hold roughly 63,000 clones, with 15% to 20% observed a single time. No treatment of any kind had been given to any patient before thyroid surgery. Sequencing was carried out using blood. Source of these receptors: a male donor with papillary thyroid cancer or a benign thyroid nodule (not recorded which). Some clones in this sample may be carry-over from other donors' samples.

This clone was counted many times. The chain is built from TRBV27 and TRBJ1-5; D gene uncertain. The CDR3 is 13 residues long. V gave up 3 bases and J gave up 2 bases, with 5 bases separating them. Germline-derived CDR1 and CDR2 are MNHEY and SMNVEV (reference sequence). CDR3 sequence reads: CASSFGGNQPQHF. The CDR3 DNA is TGTGCCAGCAGTTTTGGTGGCAATCAGCCCCAGCATTTT.

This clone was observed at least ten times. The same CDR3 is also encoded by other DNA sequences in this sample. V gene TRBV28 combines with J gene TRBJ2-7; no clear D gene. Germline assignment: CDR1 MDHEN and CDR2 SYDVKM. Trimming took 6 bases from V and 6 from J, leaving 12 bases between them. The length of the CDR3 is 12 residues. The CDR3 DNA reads TGTGCCAGCAGAATTATGAGTGGCGAGCAGTACTTC. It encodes CASRIMSGEQYF. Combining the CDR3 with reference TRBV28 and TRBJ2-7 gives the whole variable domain DVKVTQSSRYLVKRTGEKVFLECVQDMDHENMFWYRQDPGLGLRLIYFSYDVKMKEKGDIPEGYSVSREKKERFSLILESASTNQTSMYLCASRIMSGEQYFGPGTRLTVT.

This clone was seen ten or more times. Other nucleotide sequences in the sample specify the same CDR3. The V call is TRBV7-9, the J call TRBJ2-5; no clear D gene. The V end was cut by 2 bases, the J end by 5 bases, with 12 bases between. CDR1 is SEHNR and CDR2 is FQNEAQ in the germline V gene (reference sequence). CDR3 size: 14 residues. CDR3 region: CASSLISNRETQYF. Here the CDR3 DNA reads TGTGCCAGCAGCTTAATCTCCAACCGGGAGACCCAGTACTTC.

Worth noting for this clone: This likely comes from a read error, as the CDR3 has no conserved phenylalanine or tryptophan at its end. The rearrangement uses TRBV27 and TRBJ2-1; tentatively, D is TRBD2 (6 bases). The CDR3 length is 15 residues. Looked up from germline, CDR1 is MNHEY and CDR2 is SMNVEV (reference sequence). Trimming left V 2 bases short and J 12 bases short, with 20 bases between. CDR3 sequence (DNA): TGTGCCAGCAGTTTAGTCGCTAGCGTGAGTTCTGCGCAGTTCTCC. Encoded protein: CASSLVASVSSAQFS.

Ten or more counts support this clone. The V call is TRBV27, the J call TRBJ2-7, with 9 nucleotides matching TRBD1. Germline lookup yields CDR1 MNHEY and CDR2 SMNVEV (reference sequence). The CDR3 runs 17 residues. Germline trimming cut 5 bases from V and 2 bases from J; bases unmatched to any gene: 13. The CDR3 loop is CASSTNLPGQGTYEQYV. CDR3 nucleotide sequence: TGTGCCAGCAGTACCAACCTCCCGGGACAGGGTACCTACGAGCAGTACGTC.

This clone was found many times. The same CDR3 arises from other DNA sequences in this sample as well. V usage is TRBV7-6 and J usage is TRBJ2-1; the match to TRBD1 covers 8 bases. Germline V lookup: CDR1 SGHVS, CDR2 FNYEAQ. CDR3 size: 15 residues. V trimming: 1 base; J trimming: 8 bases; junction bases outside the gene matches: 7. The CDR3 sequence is CASSLDWAGGDEQFF. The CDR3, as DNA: TGTGCCAGCAGCTTAGATTGGGCAGGGGGCGATGAGCAGTTCTTC.

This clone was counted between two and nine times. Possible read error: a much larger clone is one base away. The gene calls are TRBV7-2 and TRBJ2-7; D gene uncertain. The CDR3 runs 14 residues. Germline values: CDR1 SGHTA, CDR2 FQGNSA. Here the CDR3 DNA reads TGTGCCGGCAGCCCGAGTCGAACCCCCTACGAGCAGTACGTC. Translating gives CAGSPSRTPYEQYV.

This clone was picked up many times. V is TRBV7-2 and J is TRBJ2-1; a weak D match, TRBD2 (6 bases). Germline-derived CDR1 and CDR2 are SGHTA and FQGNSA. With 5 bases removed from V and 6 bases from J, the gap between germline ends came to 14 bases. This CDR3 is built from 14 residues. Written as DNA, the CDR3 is TGTGCCAGCAGCACCCACGGGGGTGGCAATGAGCAGTTCTTC. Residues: CASSTHGGGNEQFF.

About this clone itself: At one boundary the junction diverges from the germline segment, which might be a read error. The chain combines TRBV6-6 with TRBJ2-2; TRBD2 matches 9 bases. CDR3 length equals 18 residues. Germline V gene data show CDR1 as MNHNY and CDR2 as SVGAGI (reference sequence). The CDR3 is CASSPVTSGDVNTGELFF. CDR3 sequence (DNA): TGTGCCAGCAGCCCCGTGACTAGCGGAGACGTGAACACCGGGGAGCTTTTTTTT.

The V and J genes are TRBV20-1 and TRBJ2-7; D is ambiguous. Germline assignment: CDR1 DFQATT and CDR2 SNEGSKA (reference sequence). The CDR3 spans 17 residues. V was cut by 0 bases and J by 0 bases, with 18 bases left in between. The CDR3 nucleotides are TGCAGTGCTAGAGACCCCGTGACGCTCGTTTCCTCCTACGAGCAGTACTTC. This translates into CSARDPVTLVSSYEQYF.

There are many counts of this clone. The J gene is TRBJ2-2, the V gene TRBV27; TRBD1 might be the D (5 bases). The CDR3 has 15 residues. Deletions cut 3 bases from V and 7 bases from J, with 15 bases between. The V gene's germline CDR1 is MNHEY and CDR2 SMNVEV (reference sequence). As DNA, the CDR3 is TGTGCCAGCAGTTTTCTATGGGGCTCGGGCGGGGAGCTGTTTTTT. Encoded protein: CASSFLWGSGGELFF.

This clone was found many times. The CDR3 DNA sequence: TGTGCCAGCTCACCAGGACAGTCGTACGAGCAGTACGTC. Translation: CASSPGQSYEQYV. The V gene is TRBV18, the J gene TRBJ2-7, with a tentative D call TRBD1 (6 bases). In germline, CDR1 is KGHSH, CDR2 LQKENI. Trimming pared 2 bases from V and 4 bases from J, leaving 9 bases between. The CDR3 spans 13 residues.

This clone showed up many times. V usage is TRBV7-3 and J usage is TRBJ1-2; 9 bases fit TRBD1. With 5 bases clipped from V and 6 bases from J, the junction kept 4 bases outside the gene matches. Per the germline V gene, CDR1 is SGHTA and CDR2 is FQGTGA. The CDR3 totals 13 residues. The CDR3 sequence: CASSQGQGNGYTF. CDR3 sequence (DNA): TGTGCCAGCAGCCAGGGACAGGGCAATGGCTACACCTTC.

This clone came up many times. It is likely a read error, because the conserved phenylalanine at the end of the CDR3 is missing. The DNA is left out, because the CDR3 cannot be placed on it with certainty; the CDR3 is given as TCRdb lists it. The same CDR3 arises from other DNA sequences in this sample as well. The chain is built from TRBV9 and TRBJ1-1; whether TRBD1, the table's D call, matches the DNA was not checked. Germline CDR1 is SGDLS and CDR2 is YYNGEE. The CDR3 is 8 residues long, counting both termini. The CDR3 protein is CASSVAPP.

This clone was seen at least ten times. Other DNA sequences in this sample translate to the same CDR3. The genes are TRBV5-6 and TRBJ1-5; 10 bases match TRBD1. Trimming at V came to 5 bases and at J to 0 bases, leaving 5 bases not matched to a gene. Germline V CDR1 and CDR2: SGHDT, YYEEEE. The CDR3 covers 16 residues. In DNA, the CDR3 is TGTGCCAGCAGGACAGGGGGCCCGTATAGCAATCAGCCCCAGCATTTT. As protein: CASRTGGPYSNQPQHF.

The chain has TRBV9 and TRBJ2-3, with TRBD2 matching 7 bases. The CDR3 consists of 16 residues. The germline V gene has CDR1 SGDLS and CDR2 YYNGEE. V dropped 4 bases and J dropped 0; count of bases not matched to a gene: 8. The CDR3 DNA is TGTGCCAGCAGCTTGCACGGGGGGTCTAGCACAGATACGCAGTATTTT. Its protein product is CASSLHGGSSTDTQYF.

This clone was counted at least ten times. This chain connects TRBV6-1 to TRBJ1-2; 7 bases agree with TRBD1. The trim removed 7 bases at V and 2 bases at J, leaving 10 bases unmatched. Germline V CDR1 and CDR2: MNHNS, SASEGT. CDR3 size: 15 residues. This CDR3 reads CASKESQGWNYGYTF. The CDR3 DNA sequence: TGTGCCAGCAAAGAGTCACAGGGGTGGAACTATGGCTACACCTTC.

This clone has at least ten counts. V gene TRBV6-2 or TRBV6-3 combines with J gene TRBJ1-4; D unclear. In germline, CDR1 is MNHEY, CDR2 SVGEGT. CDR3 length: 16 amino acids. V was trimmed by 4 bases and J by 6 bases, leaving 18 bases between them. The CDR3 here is CASSSHGWEEDEKLFF. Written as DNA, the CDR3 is TGTGCCAGCAGTTCACACGGGTGGGAGGAGGATGAAAAACTGTTTTTT.

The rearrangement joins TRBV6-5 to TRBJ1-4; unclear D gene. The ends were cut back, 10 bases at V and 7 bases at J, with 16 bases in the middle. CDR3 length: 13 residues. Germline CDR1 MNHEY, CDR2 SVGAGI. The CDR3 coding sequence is TGTGCCAACCACCAGTGGGGATGTGAAAAACTGTTTTTT. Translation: CANHQWGCEKLFF.

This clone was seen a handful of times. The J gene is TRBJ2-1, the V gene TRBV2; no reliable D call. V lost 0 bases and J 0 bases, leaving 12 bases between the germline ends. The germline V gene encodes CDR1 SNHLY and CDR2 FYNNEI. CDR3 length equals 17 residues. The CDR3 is CASSEATVLISYNEQFF. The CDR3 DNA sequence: TGTGCCAGCAGTGAAGCAACGGTCCTCATCTCCTACAATGAGCAGTTCTTC.

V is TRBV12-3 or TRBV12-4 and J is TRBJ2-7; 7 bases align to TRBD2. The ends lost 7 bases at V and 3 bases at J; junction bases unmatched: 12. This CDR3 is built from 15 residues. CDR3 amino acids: CASISPQGGYYEQYF. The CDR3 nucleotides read TGTGCCAGCATTTCACCCCAGGGAGGGTACTACGAGCAGTACTTC.

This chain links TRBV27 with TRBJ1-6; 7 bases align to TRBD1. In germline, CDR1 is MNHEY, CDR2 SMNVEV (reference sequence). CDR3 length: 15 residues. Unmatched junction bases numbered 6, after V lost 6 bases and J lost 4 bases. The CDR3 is CASRPQGSYNSPLHF. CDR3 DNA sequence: TGTGCCAGCAGACCACAGGGGTCATATAATTCACCCCTCCACTTT.

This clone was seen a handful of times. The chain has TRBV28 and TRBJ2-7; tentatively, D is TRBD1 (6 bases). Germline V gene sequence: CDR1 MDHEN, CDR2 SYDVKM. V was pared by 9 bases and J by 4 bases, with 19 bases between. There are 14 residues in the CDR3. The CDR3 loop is CASQGTPWGYEQYF. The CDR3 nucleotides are TGTGCCAGTCAGGGGACACCTTGGGGGTACGAGCAGTACTTC.

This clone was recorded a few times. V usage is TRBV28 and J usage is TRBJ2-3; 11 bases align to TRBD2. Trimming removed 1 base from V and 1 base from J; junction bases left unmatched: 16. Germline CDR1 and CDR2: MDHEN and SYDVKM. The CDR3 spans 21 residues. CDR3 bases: TGTGCCAGCAGTTTATATCAGGACCCGGCTAGCGGGGGGTGGGGCACAGATACGCAGTATTTT. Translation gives CASSLYQDPASGGWGTDTQYF.

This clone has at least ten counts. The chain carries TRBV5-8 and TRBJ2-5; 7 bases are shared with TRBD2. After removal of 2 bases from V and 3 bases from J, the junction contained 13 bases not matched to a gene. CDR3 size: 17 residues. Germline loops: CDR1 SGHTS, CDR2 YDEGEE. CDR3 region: CASSFGLAVGTEETQYF. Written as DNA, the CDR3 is TGTGCCAGCAGCTTTGGGCTAGCGGTTGGAACAGAAGAGACCCAGTACTTC.

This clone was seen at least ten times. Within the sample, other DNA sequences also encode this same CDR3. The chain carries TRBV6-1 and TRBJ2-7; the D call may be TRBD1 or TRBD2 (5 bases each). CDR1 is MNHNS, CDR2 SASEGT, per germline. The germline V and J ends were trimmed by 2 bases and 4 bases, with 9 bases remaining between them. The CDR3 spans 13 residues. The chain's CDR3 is CASSERGAYEQYF. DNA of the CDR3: TGTGCCAGCAGTGAACGGGGCGCTTACGAGCAGTACTTC.

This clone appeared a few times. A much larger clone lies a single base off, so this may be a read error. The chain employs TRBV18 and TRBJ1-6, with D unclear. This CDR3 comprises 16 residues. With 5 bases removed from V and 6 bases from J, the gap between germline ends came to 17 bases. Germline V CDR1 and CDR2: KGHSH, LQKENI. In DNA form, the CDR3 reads TGTGCCAGCTCAGCGGATAAACATGGGCTTAATTCACCCCTCCACTTT. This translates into CASSADKHGLNSPLHF.

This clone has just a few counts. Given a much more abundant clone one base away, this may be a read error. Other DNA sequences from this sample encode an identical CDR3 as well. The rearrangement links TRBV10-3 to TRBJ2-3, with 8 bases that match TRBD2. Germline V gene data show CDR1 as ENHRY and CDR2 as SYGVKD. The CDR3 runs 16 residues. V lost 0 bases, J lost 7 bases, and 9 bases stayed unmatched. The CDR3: CAISESSGGGRNTQYF. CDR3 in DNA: TGTGCCATCAGTGAGTCGTCGGGCGGGGGGAGGAATACGCAGTATTTT.

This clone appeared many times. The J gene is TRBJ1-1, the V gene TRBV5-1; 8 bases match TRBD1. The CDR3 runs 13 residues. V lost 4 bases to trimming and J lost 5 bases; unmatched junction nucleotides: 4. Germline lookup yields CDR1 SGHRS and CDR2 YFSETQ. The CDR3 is CASSKGQGTEAFF. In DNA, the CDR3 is TGCGCCAGCAGCAAAGGACAGGGAACTGAAGCTTTCTTT.

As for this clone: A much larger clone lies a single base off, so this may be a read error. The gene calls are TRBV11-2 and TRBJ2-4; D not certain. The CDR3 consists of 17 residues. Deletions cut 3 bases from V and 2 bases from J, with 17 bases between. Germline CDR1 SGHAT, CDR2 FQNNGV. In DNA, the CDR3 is TGTGCCAGCAGCTTGGGCCGGGCAGGCTCAACCAAAAACATTCAGTACTTC. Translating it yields CASSLGRAGSTKNIQYF.

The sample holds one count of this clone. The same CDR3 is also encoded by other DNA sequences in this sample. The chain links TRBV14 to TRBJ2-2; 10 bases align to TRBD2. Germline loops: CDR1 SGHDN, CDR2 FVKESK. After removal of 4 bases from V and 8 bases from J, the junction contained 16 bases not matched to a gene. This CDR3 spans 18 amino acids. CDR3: CASSLGPPSGGSGGELFF. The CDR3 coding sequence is TGTGCCAGCAGCCTTGGTCCTCCTAGCGGGGGTTCAGGTGGGGAGCTGTTTTTT.